This T cell receptor (beta chain) is from a study of T-cell memory formation after mild COVID-19. Background on the study: Clustering of TCRs was largely donor specific.

Each CDR3 protein gets one entry after TCRdb re-called the 5' RACE reads with MiXCR. The sample has about 360,000 distinct CDR3 sequences, approximately 15% seen once. As to this clonotype: Its antigen remains unidentified.

The length of the CDR3 is 15 residues. V shed 2 bases and J shed 6 bases, with 16 bases lying between them. Germline CDR1 LNHDA, CDR2 SQIVND (reference sequence). Whole-study results and caveats: The study found contracting CD4+ clones mainly in CM and EM and contracting CD8+ clones in EMRA. CD4/CD8 balance characterized clones contracting day 15 to 85, and CD4+ skew characterized later expanders.

Sequencing was carried out using PBMCs or a T cell subset sorted from them (not recorded which). The TCR was taken from a man between 18 and 29 years old who had mild COVID-19 (a few samples of this study predate the infection). Cell type and time point are not known. This rearrangement joins TRBV19 to TRBJ1-1; D remains ambiguous. Here the CDR3 reads CASSILALMGAEAFF. The DNA of the CDR3 is TGTGCCAGTAGTATATTGGCCCTTATGGGCGCTGAAGCTTTCTTT.